What follows describes a single T cell receptor beta chain. In its sample, this clonotype was seen many times. Its antigen remains undetermined. No base qualities exist here, and no much larger clone lies one base off it. This entry is derived from a study of T cell repertoires in cytomegalovirus infection (dated by TCRdb to the late 2010s). For the wider study: Because public TCR beta signatures pointed to carriage of CMV infection together with the matching HLA type, the HLA type of each donor mattered for the analysis.

Based on the germline V gene, the CDR1 and CDR2 sequences are KGHSH and LQKENI. The CDR3, cysteine through phenylalanine, is 16 amino acids long. The sequence is cut down to CDR3 DNA, 48 bases in frame from base 1. The junction shows trimming of 8 bases on V and 3 bases on J, and the gene matches do not reach 12 bases of it. Sequencing was carried out with an Illumina HiSeq 1500. Through fastp at Q25 and MiXCR, TCRdb rebuilt clones from the public reads, retaining in-frame beta chains. Every entry covers one CDR3 protein and lists the most common genes and DNA from its rows. For this sample there are 150,000 to 200,000 distinct CDR3 sequences; approximately 15% appear just once. The ten biggest clones cover roughly 30% of the sample. Broad study findings and their caveats: In both this cohort and an independent roughly 330-donor cohort, the cumulative frequency of public TCR beta family members distinguished carriers of CMV infection plus the relevant HLA type. The ex vivo response was dominated by HLA-C-restricted CMV-specific TCR beta clonotypes, which also provided the single most frequent clonotype in two of eight donors.

Sequencing input: PBMCs. The chain links TRBV18 with TRBJ1-5, with 8 bases aligning to TRBD1. This TCR was sampled from a human donor in good health (CMV status not recorded). Some clones in this sample may be carry-over from other donors' samples. The base sequence is TGTGCCAGCACCCTCCGGGACAGGCAATACAATCAGCCCCAGCATTTT. It translates as CASTLRDRQYNQPQHF.